A selection of T cell receptor beta chains follows, all from one sample in a study of blood T cell repertoires in COVID-19. Assay used: immunoSEQ multiplex PCR; TCRdb lists only in-frame clones, some missing. The sample records 150,000 to 200,000 clones, approximately 91% being singletons. Specimen: peripheral blood. These receptors came from a man younger than 35 with acute or convalescent COVID-19. Each CDR3 is given with its conserved first and last residue. The D gene is left open where the match is weak.

J: TRBJ2-3
V: TRBV29-1
D: TRBD2
CDR3: CSVVLGLAGSTDTQYF
DNA: TGCAGCGTCGTATTGGGACTAGCGGGCAGCACAGATACGCAGTATTTT

J: TRBJ1-4
V: TRBV5-1
D: NA
CDR3: CASSPGGWTTNEKLFF
DNA: TGCGCCAGCAGCCCAGGTGGTTGGACAACTAATGAAAAACTGTTTTTT

J: TRBJ2-3
V: TRBV7-6
D: TRBD2
CDR3: CASSLGTSGSIDTQYF
DNA: TGTGCCAGCAGCCTAGGGACTAGCGGGAGTATAGATACGCAGTATTTT

J: TRBJ1-1
V: TRBV12-3/TRBV12-4
D: NA
CDR3: CASSGAVTVEAFF
DNA: TGTGCCAGCAGTGGGGCCGTCACGGTTGAAGCTTTCTTT

J: TRBJ1-1
V: TRBV7-9
D: NA
CDR3: CASSDGGVQGVF
DNA: TGTGCCAGCAGCGATGGAGGGGTCCAGGGTGTCTTT

J: TRBJ2-7
V: TRBV15
D: TRBD1
CDR3: CATSGGETGGTDEQYF
DNA: TGTGCCACCAGCGGAGGGGAGACAGGGGGAACTGACGAGCAGTACTTC

J: TRBJ1-2
V: TRBV9
D: TRBD1
CDR3: CASSVGRADGTGDSFF
DNA: TGTGCCAGCAGCGTAGGGAGGGCGGACGGGACAGGGGACTCCTTTTTC

J: TRBJ2-5
V: TRBV11-3
D: TRBD1
CDR3: CASSLGQDTSGTQYF
DNA: TGTGCCAGCAGCTTGGGACAGGATACATCTGGGACCCAGTACTTC

J: TRBJ1-1
V: TRBV2
D: NA
CDR3: CASSEVFGLPDTEAFF
DNA: TGTGCCAGCAGTGAAGTTTTTGGACTCCCGGACACTGAAGCTTTCTTT

J: TRBJ1-5
V: TRBV5-6
D: NA
CDR3: CASSFTGSNQPQHF
DNA: TGTGCCAGCAGCTTTACCGGGAGCAATCAGCCCCAGCATTTT

J: TRBJ2-3
V: TRBV7-2
D: TRBD2
CDR3: CASSQRLAGGVSTDTQYF
DNA: TGTGCCAGCAGCCAGCGACTAGCGGGGGGAGTAAGCACAGATACGCAGTATTTT

J: TRBJ2-1
V: TRBV30
D: TRBD2
CDR3: CAWTPAGGQLQLNEQFF
DNA: TGTGCCTGGACCCCAGCGGGAGGCCAACTACAACTCAATGAGCAGTTCTTC

J: TRBJ1-6
V: TRBV27
D: TRBD1
CDR3: CASSLDRGNSPLHF
DNA: TGTGCCAGCAGTTTAGACAGGGGGAATTCACCCCTCCACTTT

J: TRBJ2-3
V: TRBV4-1
D: TRBD2
CDR3: CASSRESSGSKDTQYF
DNA: TGCGCCAGCAGCCGCGAATCTAGCGGGAGCAAAGATACGCAGTATTTT